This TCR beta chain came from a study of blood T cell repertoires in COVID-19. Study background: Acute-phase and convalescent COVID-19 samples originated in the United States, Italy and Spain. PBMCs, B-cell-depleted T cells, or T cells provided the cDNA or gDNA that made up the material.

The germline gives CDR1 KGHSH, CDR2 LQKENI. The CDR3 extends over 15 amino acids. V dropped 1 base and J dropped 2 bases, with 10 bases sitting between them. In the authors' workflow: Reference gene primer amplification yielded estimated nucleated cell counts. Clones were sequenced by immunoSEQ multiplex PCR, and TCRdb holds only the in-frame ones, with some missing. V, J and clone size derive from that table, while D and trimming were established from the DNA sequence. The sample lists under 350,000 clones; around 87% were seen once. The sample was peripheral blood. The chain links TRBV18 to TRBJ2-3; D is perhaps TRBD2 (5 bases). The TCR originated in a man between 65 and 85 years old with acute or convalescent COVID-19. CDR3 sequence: CASSPRTPNTDTQYF. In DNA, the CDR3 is TGTGCCAGCTCACCACGGACTCCTAACACAGATACGCAGTATTTT.